This TCR beta chain appears in the sequencing data of a study of CD4 T cells in relation to SARS-CoV-2 and coronaviruses (dated by TCRdb to the early 2020s). For the wider study: In the ViraFEST assay, PBMCs were cultured with antigen for 9 to 10 days, after which TCR beta CDR3s were sequenced to identify antigen-specific clonal expansions. The negative reference condition was either a culture with an HIV-1 Nef peptide pool or a culture with no peptide. Using patient-derived lymphoblastoid cell lines, the shared crossreactive spike epitopes were mapped to their HLA restriction. At the level of individual TCR clonotypes, the study evaluated whether memory CD4+ T cells crossreact between the spike proteins of SARS-CoV-2 and those of common cold coronaviruses. Samples from a few pre-COVID donors and the naive versus memory experiments were sequenced with the Adaptive Biotechnologies TCR-sequencing kit; other data were Illumina-based. A different, Illumina-based TCR-beta assay was used to sequence expansion assays from other donors in the study. Results the study describes overall, beyond this receptor: Significantly weaker SARS-CoV-2-driven expansion was shown by crossreactive clones than by monoreactive clones, consistent with antigenic imprinting. Memory CD4+ clonotypes crossrecognizing SARS-CoV-2 and at least one common cold coronavirus spike were found in 60% to 70% of donors. The study was constrained by small numbers of patients and of tested TCRs. Crossreactivity analysis was centred on spike protein, so crossreactivity against other viral proteins was not assessed. Pre-pandemic and post-infection samples were not both contributed by any donor, so tracing of the source of pre-existing responses was limited.

Trimming takes 1 base off V and 4 bases off J; junction bases not matched to a gene: 0. CDR1 and CDR2, per the germline V gene, are SGHTA and FQGNSA. Its CDR3 holds 15 amino acids, cysteine through phenylalanine. Only the CDR3 portion is preserved as DNA: 45 bases, with reading frame beginning at the first base. This clone was detected only a few times. This clone's antigen is unknown. Base qualities are not recorded, but no much larger clone differs from it by a single base. Library method: the immunoSEQ multiplex PCR assay. In the authors' own workflow: During preprocessing, nonproductive sequences were removed, as were CDR3s that did not start with C, did not end with F or W, or were shorter than 7 amino acids. Antigen-specific clonotypes were called with the MANAFEST web app on the basis of expansion relative to the reference and to other culture wells. A clone was considered positive if significant expansion relative to the reference culture was observed in 2 of 3 replicate wells at an FDR below 0.05. For a clone to be considered positive, significant expansion relative to all other tandem wells and an odds ratio above 5 were also required. CDR3 homology was measured as pairwise Levenshtein distance, computed with the stringdist R package after trimming three terminal residues from each end. TCRdb took over this immuneACCESS table, retaining in-frame rearrangements with V and J assigned. Such tables are incomplete; in checked studies, under half of the missing clones stem from an unresolved V gene, and the remainder is unexplained. D and trimming were read from the DNA, whereas the V and J calls and clone size are those reported in that table. For this sample there are roughly 30,000 clones; about 78% appear just once. The ten largest clones represent around 17% of the sample.

CD4+ T cells from unexposed donors were collected before the COVID-19 pandemic (2011-2018). After about 10 days of culture, CD4+ T cells were isolated with the EasySep CD4+ T cell isolation kit. As cell number allowed, CD4+ T cells from unexposed donors were tested for reactivity to SARS-CoV-2 S and N and to four common cold coronavirus spike pools. Around 1.9 million PBMCs per well were cultured in IMDM with roughly 5% human AB serum and approximately 10 IU/ml IL-2. Half of the culture medium was replaced with fresh IL-2-containing medium on days 3 and 7. Each peptide culture condition was generally run in triplicate replicate wells. Leukapheresis product for the unexposed donors was bought commercially. Ficoll-Paque PLUS gradient centrifugation was used to isolate PBMCs from either whole blood or leukapheresis product. PBMCs were either cryopreserved at -140 degrees C or used fresh in the expansion assay. The QIAamp Micro DNA Kit was used to extract genomic DNA from the CD4+ T cells.

This clonotype originated in a human donor in good health. The chain is made from TRBV7-2 and TRBJ2-1; TRBD2 fits 11 bases in the junction. Sequenced input: CD4+ T cells from PBMCs, cultured in vitro. The CDR3 reads as follows: CASSLGLAGYNEQFF. The DNA sequence is given as TGTGCCAGCAGCTTAGGACTAGCGGGGTACAATGAGCAGTTCTTC.